The 28 T cell receptor beta chains in this list originate from one sample, sequenced in a study of CD8 T cells in Susac syndrome. Reverse transcription used roughly 0.5 to 1 ug RNA and random hexamers. TCRdb passed the immunoSEQ multiplex PCR reads through MiXCR, listing each CDR3 protein once. The sample includes around 100,000 distinct CDR3 sequences, nearly 97% of them seen just once. The specimen was CD8+ T cells from PBMCs. The receptors come from a human donor with Susac syndrome.

This sequence joins TRBV20-1 and TRBJ2-7; D is unclear. The CDR3 sequence is 13 residues long. With 3 bases removed from V and 0 bases from J, the gap between germline ends came to 9 bases. CDR1 and CDR2 (germline): DFQATT, SNEGSKA (reference sequence). The CDR3 nucleotides are TGCAGTGCTAGTGACCTACACTCCTACGAGCAGTACTTC. This encodes CSASDLHSYEQYF.

V usage is TRBV29-1 and J usage is TRBJ2-1; no reliable D call. The CDR3 is 12 residues long. Trimming pared 6 bases from V and 6 bases from J, leaving 12 bases between. The germline gives CDR1 SQVTM, CDR2 ANQGSEA. The CDR3 sequence is CSVALKVNEQFF. CDR3 DNA sequence: TGCAGCGTCGCACTTAAGGTCAATGAGCAGTTCTTC.

This chain connects TRBV9 to TRBJ2-5; TRBD2 might be the D (5 bases). This CDR3 spans 14 amino acids. Germline-derived CDR1 and CDR2 are SGDLS and YYNGEE. Between the trimmed V and J ends, which lost 0 bases and 4 bases, there was a span of 10 bases. As DNA, the CDR3 is TGTGCCAGCAGCGTAGACCCCGAGGGAGAGACCCAGTACTTC. As protein: CASSVDPEGETQYF.

The rearrangement joins TRBV13 to TRBJ2-3, with 12 positions matching TRBD2. Germline V CDR1 and CDR2: PRHDT, FYEKMQ (reference sequence). Trimming at V came to 5 bases and at J to 2 bases, leaving 8 bases not matched to a gene. CDR3 size: 17 residues. CDR3 in DNA: TGTGCCAGCAGCCCCGGACTAGCGGGGCCCATCACAGATACGCAGTATTTT. Protein sequence: CASSPGLAGPITDTQYF.

The chain carries TRBV29-1 and TRBJ2-3, with D perhaps TRBD2 (6 bases). The germline V gene encodes CDR1 SQVTM and CDR2 ANQGSEA. V was pared by 5 bases and J by 2 bases, with 11 bases between. This CDR3 has 13 residues. As DNA, the CDR3 is TGCAGCGTTATGGAGGGGTACACAGATACGCAGTATTTT. Residues: CSVMEGYTDTQYF.

Only one count was recorded for this clonotype. The V and J genes are TRBV2 and TRBJ2-7, with TRBD1 as a possible D gene (6 bases). Trimming took off 5 bases at V and 3 bases at J, with 11 bases between the two ends. Germline CDR1 is SNHLY and CDR2 is FYNNEI. The CDR3 contains 13 residues. CDR3 sequence reads: CASSLTGLYEQYF. Here the CDR3 DNA reads TGTGCCAGCAGTCTGACAGGCCTCTACGAGCAGTACTTC.

CDR3 sequence (DNA): TGCAGTGCTAGTAATCTGGCAGGGACCCAGTACTTC. Residues: CSASNLAGTQYF. The rearrangement joins TRBV20-1 to TRBJ2-5; D remains unclear. Germline CDR1 is DFQATT and CDR2 is SNEGSKA (reference sequence). Trimming shortened V by 3 bases and J by 7 bases, and 12 bases separated the two germline ends. The CDR3 totals 12 residues.

The sample holds one count of this clonotype. The chain recombines TRBV29-1 with TRBJ2-6; tentatively, D is TRBD1 or TRBD2 (5 bases each). Trimming stripped 2 bases from V and 0 bases from J, with 11 bases between. The germline V gene has CDR1 SQVTM and CDR2 ANQGSEA. The CDR3 is 16 residues long. This chain's CDR3 is CSVERDGPSGANVLTF. Here the CDR3 DNA reads TGCAGCGTTGAAAGGGACGGCCCCTCTGGGGCCAACGTCCTGACTTTC.

The chain recombines TRBV3-1 with TRBJ2-7; D call uncertain. Trimming left V 4 bases short and J 0 bases short, with 7 bases between. The CDR3 loop spans 13 amino acids. CDR1 and CDR2 (germline): LGHDT, YNNKEL (reference sequence). CDR3: CASSPQSSYEQYF. The CDR3 region has the DNA TGTGCCAGCAGCCCCCAGAGCTCCTACGAGCAGTACTTC.

The gene calls are TRBV12-3 or TRBV12-4 and TRBJ2-7; 10 bases are shared with TRBD2. After removal of 5 bases from V and 12 bases from J, the junction contained 4 bases not matched to a gene. There are 11 residues in the CDR3. The CDR3 sequence is CASSEAGGVYF. The CDR3 DNA sequence: TGTGCCAGCAGTGAAGCGGGAGGGGTGTACTTC.

The sample holds a few counts of this clonotype. The chain combines TRBV5-6 with TRBJ2-2; D is unclear. There are 14 residues in the CDR3. From germline, CDR1 is SGHDT and CDR2 YYEEEE. Between the trimmed V and J ends, which lost 4 bases and 1 base, there was a span of 8 bases. CDR3 bases: TGTGCCAGCAGCCCCACCCGGAACACCGGGGAGCTGTTTTTT. Its protein product is CASSPTRNTGELFF.

The chain links TRBV27 to TRBJ2-7, with 9 nucleotides matching TRBD2. Germline trimming cut 6 bases from V and 3 bases from J; bases unmatched to any gene: 9. Germline CDR1 MNHEY, CDR2 SMNVEV (reference sequence). The CDR3 extends over 15 amino acids. CDR3 amino acids: CASRTLAGINYEQYF. The CDR3 coding sequence is TGTGCCAGCAGGACGCTAGCGGGAATAAACTACGAGCAGTACTTC.

The chain employs TRBV4-1 and TRBJ2-3; TRBD2 aligns across 9 bases. The CDR3 extends over 17 amino acids. The junction had 11 bases not matched to a gene; V was cut back by 2 bases and J by 5 bases. Germline V gene data show CDR1 as MGHRA and CDR2 as YSYEKL. Here the CDR3 DNA reads TGCGCCAGCAGCCAAACTCCCGGCGGGAGGGCCGGAGATACGCAGTATTTT. It encodes CASSQTPGGRAGDTQYF.

This chain joins TRBV20-1 and TRBJ2-5; the match to TRBD1 covers 10 bases. Germline V lookup: CDR1 DFQATT, CDR2 SNEGSKA (reference sequence). The CDR3 totals 13 residues. Trimming at V came to 5 bases and at J to 5 bases, leaving 5 bases not matched to a gene. The CDR3 DNA reads as TGCAGTGCTCCGGGACAGGGGATGGAGACCCAGTACTTC. This codes for CSAPGQGMETQYF.

The chain links TRBV19 to TRBJ2-3; D is uncertain. V gave up 3 bases and J gave up 4 bases, with 5 bases separating them. This CDR3 contains 12 residues. Germline V CDR1 and CDR2: LNHDA, SQIVND (reference sequence). This chain's CDR3 is CASSIAADTQYF. DNA of the CDR3: TGTGCCAGTAGTATTGCGGCAGATACGCAGTATTTT. The full variable domain, with the rest looked up from reference TRBV19 and TRBJ2-3, is DGGITQSPKYLFRKEGQNVTLSCEQNLNHDAMYWYRQDPGQGLRLIYYSQIVNDFQKGDIAEGYSVSREKKESFPLTVTSAQKNPTAFYLCASSIAADTQYFGPGTRLTVL.

This clonotype appeared a single time. The CDR3: CASSQIDAPTYGYTF. The CDR3 DNA follows: TGTGCCAGCAGCCAAATTGATGCGCCGACTTACGGCTACACCTTC. The V call is TRBV14, the J call TRBJ1-2; D gene ambiguous. CDR1 is SGHDN, CDR2 FVKESK, per germline. Trimming shortened V by 2 bases and J by 8 bases, and 18 bases separated the two germline ends. The CDR3 runs to 15 residues.

V usage is TRBV18 and J usage is TRBJ2-7, with a tentative D call TRBD1 (5 bases). Germline V lookup: CDR1 KGHSH, CDR2 LQKENI. The V and J ends lost 6 bases and 2 bases respectively, with 14 bases between them. The CDR3 spans 14 residues. This CDR3 reads CASSVQEGAYEQYF. The DNA of the CDR3 is TGTGCCAGCTCGGTCCAGGAAGGGGCCTACGAGCAGTACTTC.

The chain has TRBV20-1 and TRBJ1-1, with D perhaps TRBD1 (5 bases). Germline CDR1 DFQATT, CDR2 SNEGSKA (reference sequence). CDR3 length equals 18 residues. V lost 2 bases to trimming and J lost 0 bases, with 22 bases between them. DNA of the CDR3: TGCAGTGCTAGACCTCTGAGGCCGGACACGGTCATGAACACTGAAGCTTTCTTT. This encodes CSARPLRPDTVMNTEAFF.

The rearrangement joins TRBV7-2 to TRBJ1-6; TRBD1 aligns across 7 bases. The V segment lost 5 bases and the J segment 6 bases; nucleotides outside the gene matches: 4. Germline lookup yields CDR1 SGHTA and CDR2 FQGNSA. The CDR3 runs to 14 residues. CDR3 coding DNA: TGTGCCAGCAGCAAGGGACAGAGTAATTCACCCCTCCACTTT. Translating gives CASSKGQSNSPLHF.

The V call is TRBV4-1, the J call TRBJ2-7; 8 positions match TRBD2. The germline CDR1 and CDR2 sequences are MGHRA and YSYEKL. The CDR3 extends over 16 amino acids. Trimming took 3 bases from V and 4 from J; bases not matched to a gene: 11. This CDR3 is CASSQFRGGKVYEQYF. CDR3 sequence (DNA): TGCGCCAGCAGCCAGTTTCGCGGGGGGAAAGTTTACGAGCAGTACTTC.

This clonotype was counted once. This sequence joins TRBV4-2 and TRBJ1-2; 7 bases map to TRBD1. Looked up from germline, CDR1 is LGHNA and CDR2 is YNFKEQ. The CDR3 length is 15 residues. With V trimmed by 1 base and J by 5 bases, 7 bases remained unmatched. CDR3 protein: CASSQALGTEYGYTF. The CDR3 nucleotides are TGTGCCAGCAGCCAAGCTTTAGGGACAGAGTATGGCTACACCTTC.

The genes are TRBV9 and TRBJ2-3; D not resolved. From germline, CDR1 is SGDLS and CDR2 YYNGEE. The CDR3 sequence is 16 residues long. Trimming stripped 0 bases from V and 0 bases from J, with 11 bases between. The chain's CDR3 is CASSVVTSTSTDTQYF. The CDR3 DNA reads TGTGCCAGCAGCGTAGTTACTTCAACTAGCACAGATACGCAGTATTTT.

The chain has TRBV9 and TRBJ2-1; weak D call: TRBD1 (5 bases). Germline CDR1 SGDLS, CDR2 YYNGEE. The CDR3 is made up of 14 amino acids. V gave up 0 bases and J gave up 6 bases, with 10 bases separating them. CDR3 in DNA: TGTGCCAGCAGCGTAGAGGGGTTAGGCAATGAGCAGTTCTTC. It translates to CASSVEGLGNEQFF.

The chain combines TRBV25-1 with TRBJ2-3; 8 bases line up with TRBD2. Germline V gene sequence: CDR1 MGHDK, CDR2 SYGVNS. V lost 8 bases, J lost 5 bases, and 12 bases stayed unmatched. There are 15 residues in the CDR3. In DNA form, the CDR3 reads TGTGCCAGCGGGCTAGCGGGTCAAACCATAGATACGCAGTATTTT. Translation: CASGLAGQTIDTQYF.

The chain carries TRBV7-8 and TRBJ2-1, with unresolved D. The germline V and J ends were trimmed by 8 bases and 1 base, with 18 bases remaining between them. From germline, CDR1 is SGHVS and CDR2 FQNEAQ. The CDR3 runs 16 residues. CDR3 residues: CASGLGSSRSYNEQFF. The CDR3 region has the DNA TGTGCCAGCGGATTAGGTAGCTCCCGATCCTACAATGAGCAGTTCTTC.

This chain connects TRBV24-1 to TRBJ2-2, with a tentative D call TRBD1 (5 bases). Germline V lookup: CDR1 KGHDR, CDR2 SFDVKD. This CDR3 region has 14 residues. Trimming pared 3 bases from V and 3 bases from J, leaving 7 bases between. The CDR3 loop is CATSDGADTGELFF. DNA of the CDR3: TGTGCCACCAGTGATGGGGCGGACACCGGGGAGCTGTTTTTT.

The rearrangement uses TRBV11-3 and TRBJ2-7, with 11 bases lining up with TRBD2. This CDR3 is 15 amino acids long. Germline V gene sequence: CDR1 SGHNT, CDR2 YENEEA. Trimming at V came to 5 bases and at J to 2 bases, leaving 5 bases not matched to a gene. The CDR3 DNA sequence: TGTGCCAGCAGCGACGGGACTAGCGGTCCCTACGAGCAGTACTTC. It encodes CASSDGTSGPYEQYF.

The V and J genes are TRBV20-1 and TRBJ1-1, with a tentative D call TRBD1 (5 bases). V lost 4 bases and J 7 bases, leaving 13 bases between the germline ends. The CDR3 runs to 12 residues. Germline CDR1 reads DFQATT; CDR2 reads SNEGSKA (reference sequence). The CDR3 loop is CSATSRQLEAFF. The CDR3 bases are TGCAGTGCTACATCCAGACAGCTTGAAGCTTTCTTT.